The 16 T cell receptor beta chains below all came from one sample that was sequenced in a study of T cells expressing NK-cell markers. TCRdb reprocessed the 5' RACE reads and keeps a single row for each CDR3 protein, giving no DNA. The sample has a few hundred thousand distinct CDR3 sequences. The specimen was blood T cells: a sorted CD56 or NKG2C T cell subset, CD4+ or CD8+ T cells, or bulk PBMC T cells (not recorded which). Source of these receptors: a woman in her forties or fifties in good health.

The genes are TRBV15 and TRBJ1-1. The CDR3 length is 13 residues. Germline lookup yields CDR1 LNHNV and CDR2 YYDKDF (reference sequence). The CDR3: CATSLGLNTEAFF. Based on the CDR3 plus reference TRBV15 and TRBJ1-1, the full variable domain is DAMVIQNPRYQVTQFGKPVTLSCSQTLNHNVMYWYQQKSSQAPKLLFHYYDKDFNNEADTPDNFQSRRPNTSFCFLDIRSPGLGDTAMYLCATSLGLNTEAFFGQGTRLTVV.

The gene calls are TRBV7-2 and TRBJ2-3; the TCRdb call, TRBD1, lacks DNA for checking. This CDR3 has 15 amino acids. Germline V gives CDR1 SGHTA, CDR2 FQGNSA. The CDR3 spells CASSQRQGRTDTQYF.

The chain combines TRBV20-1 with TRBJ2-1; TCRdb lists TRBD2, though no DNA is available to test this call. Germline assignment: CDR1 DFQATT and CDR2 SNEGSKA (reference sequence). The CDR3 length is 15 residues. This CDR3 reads CSARGAGGVYNEQFF.

CDR3 sequence reads: CASSDDRAGNTIYF. The J gene is TRBJ1-3, the V gene TRBV2; the D call from TCRdb, TRBD1, cannot be confirmed without DNA. Germline CDR1 reads SNHLY; CDR2 reads FYNNEI. The length of the CDR3 is 14 residues.

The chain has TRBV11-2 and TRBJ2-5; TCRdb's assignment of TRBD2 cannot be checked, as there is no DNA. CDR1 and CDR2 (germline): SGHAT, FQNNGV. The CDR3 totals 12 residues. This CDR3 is CASSPREKTQYF.

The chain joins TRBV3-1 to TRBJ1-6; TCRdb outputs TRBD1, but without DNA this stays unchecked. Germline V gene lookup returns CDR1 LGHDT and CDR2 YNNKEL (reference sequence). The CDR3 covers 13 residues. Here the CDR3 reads CASSQRDRSPLHF. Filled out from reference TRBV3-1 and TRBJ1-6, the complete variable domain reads DTAVSQTPKYLVTQMGNDKSIKCEQNLGHDTMYWYKQDSKKFLKIMFSYNNKELIINETVPNRFSPKSPDKAHLNLHINSLELGDSAVYFCASSQRDRSPLHFGNGTRLTVT.

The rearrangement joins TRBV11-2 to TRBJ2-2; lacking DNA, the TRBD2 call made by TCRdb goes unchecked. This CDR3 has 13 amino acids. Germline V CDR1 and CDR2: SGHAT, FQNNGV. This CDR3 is CASRAGGSGELFF. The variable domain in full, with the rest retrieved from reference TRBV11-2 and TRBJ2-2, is EAGVAQSPRYKIIEKRQSVAFWCNPISGHATLYWYQQILGQGPKLLIQFQNNGVVDDSQLPKDRFSAERLKGVDSTLKIQPAKLEDSAVYLCASRAGGSGELFFGEGSRLTVL.

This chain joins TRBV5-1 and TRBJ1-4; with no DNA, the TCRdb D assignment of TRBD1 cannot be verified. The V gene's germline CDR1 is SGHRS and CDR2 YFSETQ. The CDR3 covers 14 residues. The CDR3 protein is CASSRDTSEGKLFF. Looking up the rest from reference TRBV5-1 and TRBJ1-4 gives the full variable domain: KAGVTQTPRYLIKTRGQQVTLSCSPISGHRSVSWYQQTPGQGLQFLFEYFSETQRNKGNFPGRFSGRQFSNSRSEMNVSTLELGDSALYLCASSRDTSEGKLFFGSGTQLSVL.

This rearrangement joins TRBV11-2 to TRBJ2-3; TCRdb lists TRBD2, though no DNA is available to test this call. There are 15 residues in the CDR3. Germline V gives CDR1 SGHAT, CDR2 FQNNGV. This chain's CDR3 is CASRGLAGRADTQYF.

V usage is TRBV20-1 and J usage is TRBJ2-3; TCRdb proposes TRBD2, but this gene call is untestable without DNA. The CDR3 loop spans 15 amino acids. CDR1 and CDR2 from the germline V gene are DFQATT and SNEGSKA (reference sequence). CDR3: CSAYRDYPRTDTQYF.

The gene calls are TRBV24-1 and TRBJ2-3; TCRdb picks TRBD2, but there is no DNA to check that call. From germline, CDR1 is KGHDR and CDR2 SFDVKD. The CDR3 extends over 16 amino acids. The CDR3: CATSDLAGGRTDTQYF.

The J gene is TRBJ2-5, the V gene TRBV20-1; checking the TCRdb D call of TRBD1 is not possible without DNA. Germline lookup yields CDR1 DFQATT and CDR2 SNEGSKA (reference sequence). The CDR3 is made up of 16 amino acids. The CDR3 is CSARIPTGGTQETQYF.

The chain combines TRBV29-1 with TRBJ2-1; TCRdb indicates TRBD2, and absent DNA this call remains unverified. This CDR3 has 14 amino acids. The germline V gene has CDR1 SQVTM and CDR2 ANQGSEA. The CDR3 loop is CSVAGLVMGYEQFF.

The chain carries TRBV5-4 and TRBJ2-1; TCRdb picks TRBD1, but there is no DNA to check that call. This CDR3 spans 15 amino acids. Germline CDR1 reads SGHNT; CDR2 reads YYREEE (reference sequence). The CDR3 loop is CASSFGTGDYNEQFF.

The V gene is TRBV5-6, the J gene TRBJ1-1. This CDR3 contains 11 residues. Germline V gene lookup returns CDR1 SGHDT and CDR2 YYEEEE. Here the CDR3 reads CASSSTKEPFF.

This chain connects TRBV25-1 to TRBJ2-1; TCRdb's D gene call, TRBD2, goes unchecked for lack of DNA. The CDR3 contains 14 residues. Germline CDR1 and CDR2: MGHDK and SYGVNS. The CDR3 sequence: CASRGTQDYNEQFF.